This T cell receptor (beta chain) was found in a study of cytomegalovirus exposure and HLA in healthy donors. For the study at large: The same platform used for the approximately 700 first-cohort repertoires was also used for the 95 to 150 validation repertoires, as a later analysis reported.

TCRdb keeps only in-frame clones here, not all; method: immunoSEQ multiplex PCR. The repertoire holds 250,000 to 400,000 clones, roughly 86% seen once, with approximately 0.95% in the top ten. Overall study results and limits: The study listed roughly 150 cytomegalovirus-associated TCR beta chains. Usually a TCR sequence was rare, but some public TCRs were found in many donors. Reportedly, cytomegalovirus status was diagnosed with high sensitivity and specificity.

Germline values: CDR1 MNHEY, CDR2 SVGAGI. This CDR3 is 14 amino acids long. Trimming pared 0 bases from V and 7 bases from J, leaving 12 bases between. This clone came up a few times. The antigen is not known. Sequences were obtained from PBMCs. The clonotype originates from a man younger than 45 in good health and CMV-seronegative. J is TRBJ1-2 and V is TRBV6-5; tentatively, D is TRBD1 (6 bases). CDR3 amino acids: CASSYSGGVGGYTF. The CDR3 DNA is TGTGCCAGCAGTTACTCAGGGGGAGTCGGTGGCTACACCTTC.